This T cell receptor beta chain originates from a study of T cells after yellow fever vaccination. Template switching with 5'RACE generated the TCR cDNA and added a universal primer site and UMIs. TCRdb itself ran the 5' RACE reads through MiXCR, one entry per CDR3 protein. The table lists about 320,000 distinct CDR3 sequences, roughly 4.3% of them singletons, with just under 20% in the top ten. The study, taken as a whole, reports: Any FACS-sorted repertoire could hold abundant clonotypes that contaminate it from the bulk population.

V was shortened by 1 base and J by 7 bases, with 11 bases between the two germline ends. In germline, CDR1 is LNHNV, CDR2 YYDKDF (reference sequence). The CDR3 spans 13 residues. This clonotype was picked up many times. Its cognate antigen is unknown. The rearrangement uses TRBV15 and TRBJ2-7, with D maybe TRBD1 (5 bases). Material: PBMCs, obtained 15 days after the yellow fever booster vaccination. The sequence came from a man aged 18 to 35 who received the YFV17D yellow fever vaccine. The CDR3 DNA sequence: TGTGCCACCAGCAGAGGGGGCGCGGATGAGCAGTACTTC. It yields the protein CATSRGGADEQYF.